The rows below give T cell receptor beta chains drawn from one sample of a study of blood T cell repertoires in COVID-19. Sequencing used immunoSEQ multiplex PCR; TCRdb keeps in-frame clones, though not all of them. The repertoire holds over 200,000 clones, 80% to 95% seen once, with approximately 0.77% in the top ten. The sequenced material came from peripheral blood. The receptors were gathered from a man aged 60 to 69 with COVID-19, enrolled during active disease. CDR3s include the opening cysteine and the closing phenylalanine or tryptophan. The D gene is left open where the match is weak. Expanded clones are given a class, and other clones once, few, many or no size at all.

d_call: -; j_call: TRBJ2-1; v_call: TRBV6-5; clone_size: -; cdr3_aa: CASSYSGVLGEQFF; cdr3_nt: TGTGCCAGCAGTTACTCCGGAGTTCTGGGTGAGCAGTTCTTC
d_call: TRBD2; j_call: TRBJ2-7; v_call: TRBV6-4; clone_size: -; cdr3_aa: CASCRVAGFYEQYF; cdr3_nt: TGTGCCAGTTGCAGGGTAGCGGGATTTTACGAGCAGTACTTC
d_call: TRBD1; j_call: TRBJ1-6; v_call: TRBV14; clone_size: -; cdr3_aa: CASSQAGGGKRNSPLHF; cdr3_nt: TGTGCCAGCAGCCAAGCAGGAGGGGGCAAAAGGAATTCACCCCTCCACTTT
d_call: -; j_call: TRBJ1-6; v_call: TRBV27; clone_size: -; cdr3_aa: CASSPRILNSPLHF; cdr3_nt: TGTGCCAGCAGTCCCAGGATCCTTAATTCACCCCTCCACTTT
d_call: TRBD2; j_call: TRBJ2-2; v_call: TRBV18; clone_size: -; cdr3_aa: CASSPRLAGTNTGELFF; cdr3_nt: TGTGCCAGCTCACCCCGACTAGCGGGGACGAACACCGGGGAGCTGTTTTTT
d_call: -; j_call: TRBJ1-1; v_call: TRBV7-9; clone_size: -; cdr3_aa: CASSLYKNTEAFF; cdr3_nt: TGTGCCAGCAGCTTATACAAGAACACTGAAGCTTTCTTT
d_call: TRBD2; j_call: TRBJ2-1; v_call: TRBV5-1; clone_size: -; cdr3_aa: CASSLSETSGYNEQFF; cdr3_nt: TGCGCCAGCAGCTTGAGTGAGACTAGCGGGTACAATGAGCAGTTCTTC
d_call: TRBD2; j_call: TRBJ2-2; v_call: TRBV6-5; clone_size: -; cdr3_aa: CASSYSWREGELFF; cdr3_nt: TGTGCCAGCAGTTACTCATGGCGGGAGGGGGAGCTGTTTTTT
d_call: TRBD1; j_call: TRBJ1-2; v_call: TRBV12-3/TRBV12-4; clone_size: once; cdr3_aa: CASSSGGFGYTF; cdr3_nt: TGTGCCAGCAGTTCAGGGGGCTTTGGCTACACCTTC
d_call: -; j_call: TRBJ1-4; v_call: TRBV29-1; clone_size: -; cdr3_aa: CSVAGMGGEKLFF; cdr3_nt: TGCAGCGTTGCAGGGATGGGTGGGGAAAAACTGTTTTTT
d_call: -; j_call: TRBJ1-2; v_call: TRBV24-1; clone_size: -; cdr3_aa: CATSVPGNYGYTF; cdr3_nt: TGTGCCACCAGTGTTCCGGGGAACTATGGCTACACCTTC
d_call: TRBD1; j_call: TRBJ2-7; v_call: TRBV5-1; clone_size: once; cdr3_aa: CASSLAGTGIYEQYF; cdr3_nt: TGCGCCAGCAGCTTGGCCGGGACAGGTATCTACGAGCAGTACTTC
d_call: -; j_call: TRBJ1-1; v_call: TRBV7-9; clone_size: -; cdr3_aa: CASSLVLSGTEAFF; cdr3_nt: TGTGCCAGCAGCTTGGTTCTATCGGGAACTGAAGCTTTCTTT
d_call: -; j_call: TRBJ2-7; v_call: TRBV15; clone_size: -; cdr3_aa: CATSRGPVGQAYEQYF; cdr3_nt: TGTGCCACCAGCAGAGGACCCGTGGGACAAGCCTACGAGCAGTACTTC
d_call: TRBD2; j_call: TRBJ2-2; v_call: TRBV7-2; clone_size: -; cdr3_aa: CASSFERELENTGELFF; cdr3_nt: TGTGCCAGCAGCTTTGAGCGGGAGCTTGAAAACACCGGGGAGCTGTTTTTT
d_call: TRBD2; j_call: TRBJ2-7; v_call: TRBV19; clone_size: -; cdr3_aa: CASSQPGLAGGYEQYF; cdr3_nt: TGTGCCAGTAGTCAACCGGGACTAGCGGGAGGTTACGAGCAGTACTTC
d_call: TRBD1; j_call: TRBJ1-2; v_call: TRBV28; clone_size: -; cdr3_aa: CASSSPGQSNYGYTF; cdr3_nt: TGTGCCAGCAGTTCCCCGGGACAGTCTAACTATGGCTACACCTTC
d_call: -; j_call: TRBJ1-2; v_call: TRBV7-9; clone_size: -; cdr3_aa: CASNELGGEGGYTF; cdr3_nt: TGTGCCAGCAACGAACTCGGAGGGGAGGGTGGCTACACCTTC
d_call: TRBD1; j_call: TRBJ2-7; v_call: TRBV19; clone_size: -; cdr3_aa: CASIGQGASSEQYF; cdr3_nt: TGTGCCAGTATCGGGCAGGGGGCATCTAGCGAGCAGTACTTC
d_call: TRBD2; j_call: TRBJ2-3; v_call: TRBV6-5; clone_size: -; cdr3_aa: CASRIGSAGADTQYF; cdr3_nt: TGTGCCAGCAGGATAGGGTCCGCGGGGGCAGATACGCAGTATTTT
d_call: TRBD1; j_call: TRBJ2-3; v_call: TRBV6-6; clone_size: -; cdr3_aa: CASSYFGDRGTDTQYF; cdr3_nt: TGTGCCAGCAGTTACTTTGGAGACAGGGGCACAGATACGCAGTATTTT
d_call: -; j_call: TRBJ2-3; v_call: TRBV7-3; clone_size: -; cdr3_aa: CASSSREVDTQYF; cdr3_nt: TGTGCCAGCAGCTCCAGGGAGGTGGATACGCAGTATTTT
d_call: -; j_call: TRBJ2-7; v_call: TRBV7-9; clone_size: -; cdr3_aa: CASSLGWLEEQYF; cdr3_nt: TGTGCCAGCAGCTTAGGTTGGCTAGAAGAGCAGTACTTC
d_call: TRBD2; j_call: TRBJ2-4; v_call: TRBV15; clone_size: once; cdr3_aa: CATTRGGTKNIQYF; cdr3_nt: TGTGCCACCACCCGGGGGGGTACCAAAAACATTCAGTACTTC
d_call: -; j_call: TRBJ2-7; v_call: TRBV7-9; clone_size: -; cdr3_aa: CASSLGPSSYEQYF; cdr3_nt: TGTGCCAGCAGCTTAGGGCCCAGCTCCTACGAGCAGTACTTC
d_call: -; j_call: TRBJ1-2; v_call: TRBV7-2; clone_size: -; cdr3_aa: CASSLAGALTNYGYTF; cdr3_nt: TGTGCCAGCAGCTTAGCGGGCGCGCTAACTAACTATGGCTACACCTTC
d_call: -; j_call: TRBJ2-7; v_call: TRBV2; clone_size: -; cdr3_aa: CATKTRDISYEQYF; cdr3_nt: TGTGCCACCAAGACCCGGGACATTTCCTACGAGCAGTACTTC
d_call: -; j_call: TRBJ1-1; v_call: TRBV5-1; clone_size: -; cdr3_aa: CASSLVRGTHTEAFF; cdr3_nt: TGCGCCAGCAGCTTGGTAAGGGGCACCCACACTGAAGCTTTCTTT
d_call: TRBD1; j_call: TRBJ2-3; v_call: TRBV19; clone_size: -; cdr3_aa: CASSPTPGQGTDTQYF; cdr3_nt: TGTGCCAGTAGTCCAACCCCGGGACAGGGCACAGATACGCAGTATTTT
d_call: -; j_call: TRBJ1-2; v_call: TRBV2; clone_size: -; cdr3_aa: CASSVEQLSYGYTF; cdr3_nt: TGTGCCAGCAGTGTAGAACAACTAAGCTATGGCTACACCTTC
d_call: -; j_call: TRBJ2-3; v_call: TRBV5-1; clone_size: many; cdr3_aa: CASSLAGGALPDTQYF; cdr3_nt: TGCGCCAGCAGCTTGGCGGGGGGCGCATTACCAGATACGCAGTATTTT
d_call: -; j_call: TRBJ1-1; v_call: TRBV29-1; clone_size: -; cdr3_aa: CSVLGGVTEAFF; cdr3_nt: TGCAGCGTTCTCGGGGGTGTCACTGAAGCTTTCTTT
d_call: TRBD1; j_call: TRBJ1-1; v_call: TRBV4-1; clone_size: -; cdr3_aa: CASSQDSGQGGVLAFF; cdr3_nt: TGCGCCAGCAGCCAAGATAGTGGACAGGGGGGCGTTTTAGCTTTCTTT
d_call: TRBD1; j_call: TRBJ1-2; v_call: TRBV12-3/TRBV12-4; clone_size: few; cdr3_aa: CASSFRGGGYTF; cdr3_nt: TGTGCCAGCAGTTTTCGAGGGGGCGGCTACACCTTC
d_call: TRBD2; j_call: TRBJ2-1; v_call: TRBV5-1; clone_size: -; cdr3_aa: CASSLGSVGGVNEQFF; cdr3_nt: TGCGCCAGCAGCTTAGGGAGCGTTGGGGGGGTCAATGAGCAGTTCTTC
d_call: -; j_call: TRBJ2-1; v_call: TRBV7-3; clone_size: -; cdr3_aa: CASSLRVPPGGAYPPVRGDEQFF; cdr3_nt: TGTGCCAGCAGCTTAAGAGTCCCTCCGGGGGGCGCTTACCCACCTGTTAGGGGAGATGAGCAGTTCTTC
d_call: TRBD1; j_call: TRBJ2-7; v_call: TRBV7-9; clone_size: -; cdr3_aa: CASSLGQGYYEQYF; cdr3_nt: TGTGCCAGCAGCCTGGGACAGGGGTACTACGAGCAGTACTTC
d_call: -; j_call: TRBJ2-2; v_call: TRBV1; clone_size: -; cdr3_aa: CTSSQMDRGHTGELFF; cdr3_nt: TGCACCAGCAGCCAAATGGACAGGGGGCACACCGGGGAGCTGTTTTTT
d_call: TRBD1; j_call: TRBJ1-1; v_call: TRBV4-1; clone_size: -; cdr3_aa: CASSQVPDRGLVNTEAFF; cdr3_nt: TGCGCCAGCAGCCAAGTCCCCGACAGGGGTCTCGTCAACACTGAAGCTTTCTTT
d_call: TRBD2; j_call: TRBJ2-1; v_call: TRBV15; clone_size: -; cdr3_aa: CATSRGLAGRYNEQFF; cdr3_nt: TGTGCCACCAGCAGAGGGCTAGCGGGCCGATACAATGAGCAGTTCTTC
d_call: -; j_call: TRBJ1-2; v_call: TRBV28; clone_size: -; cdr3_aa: CASSLVGAPYGYTF; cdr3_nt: TGTGCCAGCAGTTTAGTGGGGGCTCCCTATGGCTACACCTTC
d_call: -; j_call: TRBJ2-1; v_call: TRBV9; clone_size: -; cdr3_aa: CASSPGSYNEQFF; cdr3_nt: TGTGCCAGCAGCCCCGGGTCCTACAATGAGCAGTTCTTC
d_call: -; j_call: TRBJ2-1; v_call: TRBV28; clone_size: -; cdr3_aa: CASSFTRGGIPKQFF; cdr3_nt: TGTGCCAGCAGTTTTACCAGGGGCGGCATCCCCAAGCAGTTCTTC
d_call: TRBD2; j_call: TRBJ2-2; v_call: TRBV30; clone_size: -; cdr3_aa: CAWSVSPSGSPNGELFF; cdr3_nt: TGTGCCTGGAGTGTATCGCCTAGCGGGAGTCCAAACGGGGAGCTGTTTTTT
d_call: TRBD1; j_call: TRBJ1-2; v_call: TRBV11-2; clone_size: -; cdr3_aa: CASSPTGSYGYTF; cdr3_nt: TGTGCCAGCAGCCCGACAGGGAGCTATGGCTACACCTTC
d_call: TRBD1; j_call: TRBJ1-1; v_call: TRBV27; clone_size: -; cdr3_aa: CASSPTGDTEAFF; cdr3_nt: TGTGCCAGCAGTCCAACAGGGGATACTGAAGCTTTCTTT
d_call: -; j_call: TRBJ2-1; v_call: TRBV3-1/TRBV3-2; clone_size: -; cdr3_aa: CASSQDLGRGREFWQFF; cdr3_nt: TGTGCCAGCAGCCAAGATCTGGGGCGGGGACGAGAATTTTGGCAGTTCTTC
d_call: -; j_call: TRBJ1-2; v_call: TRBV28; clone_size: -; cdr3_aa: CASRSNLEGYTF; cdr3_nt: TGTGCCAGCAGGTCTAATCTAGAGGGCTACACCTTC
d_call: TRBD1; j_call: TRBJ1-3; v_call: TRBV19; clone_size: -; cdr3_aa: CASSMRGQSGNTIYF; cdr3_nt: TGTGCCAGTAGTATGAGGGGACAGTCTGGAAACACCATATATTTT
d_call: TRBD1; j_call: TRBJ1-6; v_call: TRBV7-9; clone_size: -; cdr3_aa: CASRSGGNSPLHF; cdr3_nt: TGTGCCAGCAGATCAGGGGGTAATTCACCCCTCCACTTT
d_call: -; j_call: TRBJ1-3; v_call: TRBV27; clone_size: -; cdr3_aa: CASSLSGAGNTIYF; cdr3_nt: TGTGCCAGCAGTTTATCAGGGGCTGGAAACACCATATATTTT